The present entry profiles one TCR beta chain with its context. Its target antigen remains unknown. The input lacks base qualities; no much larger clone sits a single base away. This sample was sequenced with an Illumina HiSeq 1500. In-frame beta chains were kept once TCRdb had trimmed the public reads at Q25 with fastp and called clones with MiXCR. Identical CDR3 proteins give one entry, which carries the most common genes and DNA. The sample yields around 740,000 distinct CDR3 sequences; approximately 34% were counted once. Roughly 2.9% of the sample rests with the top ten. The data originate from a study of T cell repertoires in cytomegalovirus infection (dated by TCRdb to the late 2010s). Regarding the complete study: Donor HLA type was relevant to the analysis, because carriage of CMV infection together with the matching HLA type was indicated by public TCR beta signatures.

From a lookup of the germline V gene, CDR1 and CDR2 are LGHNA and YNFKEQ. V ends up 0 bases short and J 4 bases short, with an unmatched junction base count of 5. The CDR3 runs 16 residues from the cysteine to the phenylalanine. The sequence is cut down to CDR3 DNA, 48 bases in frame from base 1. What the research found in general, with its limitations: The ex vivo response was dominated by HLA-C-restricted CMV-specific TCR beta clonotypes, and the single most frequent clonotype in two of eight donors was supplied by these HLA-C-restricted clonotypes. In both this cohort and an independent cohort of some 350 donors, the cumulative frequency of public TCR beta family members distinguished carriers of CMV infection plus the relevant HLA type.

The clonotype originates from a human donor in good health (CMV status not recorded). Some clones in this sample may be carry-over from other donors' samples. The rearranged chain carries TRBV4-2 and TRBJ2-7, with 11 central nucleotides matching TRBD1. The sample was PBMCs. The CDR3 is CASSQDPGTGGYEQYF. The sequenced DNA is TGTGCCAGCAGCCAAGATCCCGGGACAGGGGGATACGAGCAGTACTTC.